A single sample gave rise to the 7 T cell receptor beta chains below, sequenced in a study of blood T cell repertoires in COVID-19 (dated by TCRdb to the early 2020s). The method behind the library was the immunoSEQ multiplex PCR assay. Sourced from immuneACCESS, this table was stored by TCRdb with only in-frame sequences that have V and J called. A share of the clones is absent; for the studies checked, an unresolved V gene accounts for under half, and the remainder has no known explanation. The sample table holds roughly 50,000 clones, of which 70% to 90% were seen once. The ten largest clonotypes hold over 15% of the sample. Sample: peripheral blood. The receptors derive from a human donor in a cohort sampled during active COVID-19.

The sample holds one count of this clone. This chain connects TRBV4-1 to TRBJ2-7; D is ambiguous. This CDR3 comprises 14 residues. V shed 0 bases and J shed 4 bases, with 10 bases lying between them. Germline V lookup: CDR1 MGHRA, CDR2 YSYEKL. The CDR3, as DNA: TGCGCCAGCAGCCAAGACATGAGGTTATACGAGCAGTACTTC. The encoded protein is CASSQDMRLYEQYF.

The chain joins TRBV7-9 to TRBJ2-1, with 8 bases matching TRBD2. Germline CDR1 is SEHNR and CDR2 is FQNEAQ (reference sequence). The CDR3 has 18 residues. Unmatched junction bases numbered 14, after V lost 3 bases and J lost 4 bases. CDR3 DNA sequence: TGTGCCAGCAGCTTTTTGCGGGGGGCCCGAGGGGTATACAATGAGCAGTTCTTC. Translating gives CASSFLRGARGVYNEQFF.

The CDR3 DNA is TGTGCCAGCAGCGTAAAGGTTCAGGGGGGGACCCAGTACTTC. Protein product: CASSVKVQGGTQYF. The chain recombines TRBV7-2 with TRBJ2-5; a possible D gene is TRBD1 (7 bases). The CDR3 is made up of 14 amino acids. From germline, CDR1 is SGHTA and CDR2 FQGNSA. Trimming took off 5 bases at V and 7 bases at J, with 17 bases between the two ends.

The J gene is TRBJ1-5, the V gene TRBV27, with 7 nucleotides matching TRBD1. The germline V gene has CDR1 MNHEY and CDR2 SMNVEV (reference sequence). The CDR3 length is 16 residues. V lost 2 bases and J lost 4; bases outside the gene matches: 8. The CDR3 sequence: CASSLRYRGSNQPQHF. The CDR3 DNA reads as TGTGCCAGCAGTTTACGGTACAGGGGTTCTAATCAGCCCCAGCATTTT.

This clone was counted once. This chain joins TRBV19 and TRBJ2-2; maybe TRBD1 (6 bases). Deletions cut 6 bases from V and 5 bases from J, with 13 bases between. From germline, CDR1 is LNHDA and CDR2 SQIVND (reference sequence). This CDR3 is 14 amino acids long. This CDR3 reads CASSQGWVTGELFF. The DNA of the CDR3 is TGTGCCAGTAGCCAGGGGTGGGTTACCGGGGAGCTGTTTTTT.

This clone was seen only a few times. V is TRBV4-1 and J is TRBJ2-7, with 9 bases aligning to TRBD2. The trim removed 0 bases at V and 0 bases at J, leaving 9 bases unmatched. The CDR3 spans 18 residues. The V gene's germline CDR1 is MGHRA and CDR2 YSYEKL. The DNA of the CDR3 is TGCGCCAGCAGCCAAGATCATTTGGCGGGGGGGAGCTCCTACGAGCAGTACTTC. Protein: CASSQDHLAGGSSYEQYF.

The chain carries TRBV18 and TRBJ1-4; D perhaps matches TRBD1 (5 bases). V was trimmed by 3 bases and J by 0 bases, leaving 17 bases between them. There are 18 residues in the CDR3. The germline gives CDR1 KGHSH, CDR2 LQKENI. The CDR3 loop is CASSPYSQGGATNEKLFF. For the CDR3, the DNA is TGTGCCAGCTCACCTTATTCCCAGGGAGGAGCAACTAATGAAAAACTGTTTTTT.